These T cell receptor gamma chains were read from a single sample in a study of gammadelta T cells in human blood. TCRdb re-identified clones in the RT-PCR reads via CATT. In the table there are 700 to 1,000 gamma-chain clones, roughly 10% of which are singletons. The sequencing input was non-Vgamma9Vdelta2 gamma-delta T cells from infant blood. The receptors derive from a human donor. Both conserved end residues are part of each CDR3. Part of the rows lack a size; the others show once, few, many or a class for expanded clones.

TRGJ1/TRGJ2 TRGV8 large CATWALNYYKKLF TGTGCCACCTGGGCTTTGAATTATTATAAGAAACTCTTT
TRGJ1/TRGJ2 TRGV8 large CATWDRPFYYKKLF TGTGCCACCTGGGATAGGCCTTTCTATTATAAGAAACTCTTT
TRGJ1/TRGJ2 TRGV5 large CATWDTNRKLF TGTGCCACCTGGGACACTAATAGGAAACTCTTT
TRGJ1/TRGJ2 TRGV4 large CATWDGAAYKKLF TGTGCCACCTGGGATGGAGCCGCTTATAAGAAACTCTTT
TRGJ1/TRGJ2 TRGV4 large CATWDHYYKKLF TGTGCCACCTGGGATCATTATTATAAGAAACTCTTT
TRGJ1/TRGJ2 TRGV2 large CATWDGTNYYKKLF TGTGCCACCTGGGACGGGACGAATTATTATAAGAAACTCTTT
TRGJ1/TRGJ2 TRGV9 medium-sized CALWEALHYYKKLF TGTGCCTTGTGGGAGGCTCTTCATTATTATAAGAAACTCTTT
TRGJ1/TRGJ2 TRGV8 large CATWEHNDYYKKLF TGTGCCACCTGGGAGCATAATGATTATTATAAGAAACTCTTT
TRGJ1/TRGJ2 TRGV4 large CATWDDYKKLF TGTGCCACCTGGGATGACTATAAGAAACTCTTT
TRGJ1/TRGJ2 TRGV10 medium-sized CAAWDFGYYKKLF TGTGCTGCGTGGGATTTTGGGTATTATAAGAAACTCTTT
TRGJ1/TRGJ2 TRGV4 NA CATWDGPLAYKKLF TGTGCCACCTGGGATGGGCCATTGGCTTATAAGAAACTCTTT
TRGJ1/TRGJ2 TRGV4 large CATWDEGDYYKKLF TGTGCCACCTGGGATGAGGGGGATTATTATAAGAAACTCTTT
TRGJ1/TRGJ2 TRGV5 medium-sized CATWDRMIGYYKKLF TGTGCCACCTGGGACAGGATGATAGGATACTATAAGAAACTCTTT
TRGJ1/TRGJ2 TRGV9 large CALWEYHSNYYKKLF TGTGCCTTGTGGGAGTACCATTCGAATTATTATAAGAAACTCTTT
TRGJ1/TRGJ2 TRGV2 large CATWDGPFGYYKKLF TGTGCCACCTGGGACGGGCCGTTTGGGTATTATAAGAAACTCTTT
TRGJ1/TRGJ2 TRGV8 medium-sized CATWDTGYKKLF TGTGCCACCTGGGATACGGGGTATAAGAAACTCTTT
TRGJ1/TRGJ2 TRGV2 NA CATWDFHYKKLF TGTGCCACCTGGGACTTTCATTATAAGAAACTCTTT
TRGJ1/TRGJ2 TRGV4 medium-sized CATWDGLGKKLF TGTGCCACCTGGGATGGGCTGGGGAAGAAACTCTTT
TRGJ1/TRGJ2 TRGV5 medium-sized CATCDSYKKLF TGTGCCACCTGTGATTCTTATAAGAAACTCTTT
TRGJ1/TRGJ2 TRGV3 medium-sized CATWDSPDFNYYKKLF TGTGCCACCTGGGACAGCCCAGATTTTAATTATTATAAGAAACTCTTT
TRGJ1/TRGJ2 TRGV2 medium-sized CATWDGQREKLF TGTGCCACCTGGGACGGGCAACGGGAGAAACTCTTT
TRGJ1/TRGJ2 TRGV5 large CATWDRYYKKLF TGTGCCACCTGGGACCGGTATTATAAGAAACTCTTT
TRGJP2 TRGV5 few CATWDRLTSGIDWIKTF TGTGCCACCTGGGACAGGCTGACGTCTGGAATTGATTGGATCAAGACGTTT
TRGJ1/TRGJ2 TRGV8 medium-sized CATWDTVRKLF TGTGCCACCTGGGATACCGTGAGGAAACTCTTT
TRGJP TRGV9 large CALTMGKKIKVF TGTGCCTTGACGATGGGCAAAAAAATCAAGGTATTT
TRGJP TRGV8 medium-sized CATWQELGKKIKVF TGTGCCACCTGGCAAGAGTTGGGCAAAAAAATCAAGGTATTT
TRGJ1/TRGJ2 TRGV5 large CATWDRISLNYYKKLF TGTGCCACCTGGGACAGGATATCCTTGAATTATTATAAGAAACTCTTT
TRGJ1/TRGJ2 TRGV4 large CASLNYKKLF TGTGCCTCACTTAATTATAAGAAACTCTTT
TRGJ1/TRGJ2 TRGV3 large CATWDAYYKKLF TGTGCCACCTGGGACGCCTATTATAAGAAACTCTTT
TRGJ1/TRGJ2 TRGV9 large CALWEVIIYKKLF TGTGCCTTGTGGGAGGTGATCATTTATAAGAAACTCTTT
TRGJ1/TRGJ2 TRGV2 medium-sized CATWDGHHYKKLF TGTGCCACCTGGGACGGGCATCATTATAAGAAACTCTTT
TRGJ1/TRGJ2 TRGV4 medium-sized CATWDGLGYKKLF TGTGCCACCTGGGATGGTCTAGGGTATAAGAAACTCTTT
TRGJ1/TRGJ2 TRGV4 few CATWDGHKKLF TGTGCCACCTGGGATGGTCATAAGAAACTCTTT
TRGJ1/TRGJ2 TRGV4 medium-sized CATWDGRYKKLF TGTGCCACCTGGGATGGGCGGTATAAGAAACTCTTT
TRGJ1/TRGJ2 TRGV3 medium-sized CATSRGKLF TGTGCCACGTCTCGGGGGAAACTCTTT
TRGJP2 TRGV4 few CATWDGGSDWIKTF TGTGCCACCTGGGATGGCGGTAGTGATTGGATCAAGACGTTT
TRGJ1/TRGJ2 TRGV10 few CAAWDYYHPPPLNYYKKLF TGTGCTGCGTGGGATTATTATCACCCACCCCCCTTGAATTATTATAAGAAACTCTTT